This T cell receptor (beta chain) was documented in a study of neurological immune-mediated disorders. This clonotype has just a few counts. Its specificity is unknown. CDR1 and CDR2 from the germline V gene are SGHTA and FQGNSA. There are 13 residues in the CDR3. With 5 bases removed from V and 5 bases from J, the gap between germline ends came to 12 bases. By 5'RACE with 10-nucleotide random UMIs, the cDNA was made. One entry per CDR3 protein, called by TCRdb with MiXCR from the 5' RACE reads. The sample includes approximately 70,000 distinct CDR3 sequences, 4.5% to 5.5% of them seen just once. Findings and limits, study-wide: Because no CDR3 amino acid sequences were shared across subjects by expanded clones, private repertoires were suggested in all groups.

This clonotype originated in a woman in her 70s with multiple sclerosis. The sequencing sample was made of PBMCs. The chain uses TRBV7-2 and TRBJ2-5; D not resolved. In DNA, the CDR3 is TGTGCCAGCAGCAAACAAGGTTACGAGACCCAGTACTTC. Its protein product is CASSKQGYETQYF. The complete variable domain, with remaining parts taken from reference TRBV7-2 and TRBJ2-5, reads GAGVSQSPSNKVTEKGKDVELRCDPISGHTALYWYRQSLGQGLEFLIYFQGNSAPDKSGLPSDRFSAERTGGSVSTLTIQRTQQEDSAVYLCASSKQGYETQYFGPGTRLLVL.